The table lists the clone carrying this T cell receptor (beta chain) with a few counts. The antigen is unknown. This CDR3 spans 12 amino acids. Germline V gene lookup returns CDR1 WSHSY and CDR2 SAAADI. Unique molecular identifiers were added to individual cDNA molecules. TCRdb reprocessed the 5' RACE reads via MiXCR and lists one record per CDR3 protein. The sample has tens of thousands of distinct CDR3 sequences; over 11% are singletons. The data originate from a study of early T cells in non-severe SARS-CoV-2 infection. Study in general: Unsorted whole-blood RNA was sequenced in bulk, leaving chains unpaired. Study-level findings and limits: Using VDJdb, the matching emphasized anti-spike CD8 responses while missing private and CD4 specificities.

V gene TRBV10-2 combines with J gene TRBJ2-2, with D tentatively TRBD1 or TRBD2 (6 bases each). The clonotype originates from an adult who was a healthcare worker with PCR-confirmed SARS-CoV-2 infection or an uninfected control (not recorded which). The material sequenced was whole blood. The CDR3 nucleotides are TGCGTGACTCAGGAGGGGGCCGGGGAGCTGTTTTTT. It codes for CVTQEGAGELFF.